This T cell receptor beta chain emerged from a study of blood T cell repertoires in COVID-19. Study at large: Both acute and convalescent COVID-19 samples were obtained from the United States, Italy and Spain.

This clone was detected only once. The CDR3 is made up of 13 amino acids. Germline V gene lookup returns CDR1 GTSNPN and CDR2 SVGIG (reference sequence). The junction had 8 bases not matched to a gene; V was cut back by 2 bases and J by 8 bases. Under the authors' procedure: Using reference gene primer amplification, nucleated cell counts were estimated. Profiled with immunoSEQ multiplex PCR; TCRdb holds only in-frame clones, not every one. The V and J calls and the clone size are those of that table, but D and trimming were determined from the DNA. The table lists fewer than 150,000 clones, around 78% of them singletons.

The chain is built from TRBV30 and TRBJ1-2; 7 nucleotides align to TRBD1. This clonotype was sampled from a human donor in a cohort sampled during active COVID-19. The material sequenced was peripheral blood. CDR3 loop: CAWSPTGSAGYTF. In DNA form, the CDR3 reads TGTGCCTGGAGTCCGACAGGGTCGGCCGGCTACACCTTC.